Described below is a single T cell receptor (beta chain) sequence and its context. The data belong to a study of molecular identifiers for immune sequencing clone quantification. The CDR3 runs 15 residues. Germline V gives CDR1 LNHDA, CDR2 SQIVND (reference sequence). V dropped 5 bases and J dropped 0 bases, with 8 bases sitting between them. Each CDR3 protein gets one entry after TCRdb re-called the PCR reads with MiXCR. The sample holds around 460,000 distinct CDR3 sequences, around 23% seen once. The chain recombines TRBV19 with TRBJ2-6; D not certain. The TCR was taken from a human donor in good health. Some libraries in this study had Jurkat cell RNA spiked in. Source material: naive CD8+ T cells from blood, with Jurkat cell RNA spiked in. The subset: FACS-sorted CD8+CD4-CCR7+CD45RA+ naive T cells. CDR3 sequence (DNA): TGTGCCAGTAGTTTTTCTAGCTCTGGGGCCAACGTCCTGACTTTC. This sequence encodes CASSFSSSGANVLTF.